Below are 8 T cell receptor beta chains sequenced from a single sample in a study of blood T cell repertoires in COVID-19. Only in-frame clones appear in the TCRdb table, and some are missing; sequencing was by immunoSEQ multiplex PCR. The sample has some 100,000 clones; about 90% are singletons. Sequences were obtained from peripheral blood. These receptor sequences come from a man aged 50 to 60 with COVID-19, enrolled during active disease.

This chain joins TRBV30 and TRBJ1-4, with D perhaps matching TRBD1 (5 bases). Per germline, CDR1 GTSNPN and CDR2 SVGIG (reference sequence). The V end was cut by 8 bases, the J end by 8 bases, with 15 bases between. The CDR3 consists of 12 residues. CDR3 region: CARWVRGEKLFF. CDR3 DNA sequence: TGTGCCCGGTGGGTAAGGGGAGAAAAACTGTTTTTT.

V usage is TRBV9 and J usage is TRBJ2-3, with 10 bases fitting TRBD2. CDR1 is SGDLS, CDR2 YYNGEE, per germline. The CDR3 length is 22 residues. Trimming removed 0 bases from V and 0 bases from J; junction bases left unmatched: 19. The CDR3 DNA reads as TGTGCCAGCAGCGTAGCTAGAGACTCCCGCCCAGAGCGGGGGGGAAGCACAGATACGCAGTATTTT. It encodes CASSVARDSRPERGGSTDTQYF.

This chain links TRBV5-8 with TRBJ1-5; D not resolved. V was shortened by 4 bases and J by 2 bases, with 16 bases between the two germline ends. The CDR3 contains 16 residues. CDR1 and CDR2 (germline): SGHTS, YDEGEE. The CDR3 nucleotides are TGTGCCAGCAGCCCGACAACCCTGCCGGGCAATCAGCCCCAGCATTTT. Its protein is CASSPTTLPGNQPQHF.

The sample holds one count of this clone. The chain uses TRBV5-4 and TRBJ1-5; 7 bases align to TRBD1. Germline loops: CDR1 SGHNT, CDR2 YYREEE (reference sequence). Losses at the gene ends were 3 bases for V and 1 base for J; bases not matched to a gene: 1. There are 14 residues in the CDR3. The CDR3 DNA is TGTGCCAGCAGCTCGACAGGGAGCAATCAGCCCCAGCATTTT. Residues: CASSSTGSNQPQHF.

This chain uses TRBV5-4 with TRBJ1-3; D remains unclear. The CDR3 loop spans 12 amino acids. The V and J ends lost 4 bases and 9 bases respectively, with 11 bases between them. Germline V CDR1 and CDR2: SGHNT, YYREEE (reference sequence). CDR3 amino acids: CASSPEVGTIYF. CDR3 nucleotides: TGTGCCAGCAGCCCGGAGGTTGGCACCATATATTTT.

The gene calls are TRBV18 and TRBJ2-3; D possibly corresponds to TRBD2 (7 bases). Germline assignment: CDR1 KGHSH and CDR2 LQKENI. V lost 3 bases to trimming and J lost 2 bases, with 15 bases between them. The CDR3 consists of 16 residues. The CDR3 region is CASSPPGGHHTDTQYF. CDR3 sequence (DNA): TGTGCCAGCTCACCCCCCGGGGGGCACCACACAGATACGCAGTATTTT.

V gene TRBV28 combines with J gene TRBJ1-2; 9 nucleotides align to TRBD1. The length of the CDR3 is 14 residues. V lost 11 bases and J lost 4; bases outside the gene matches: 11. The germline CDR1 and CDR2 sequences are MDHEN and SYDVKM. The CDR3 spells CAARPQGAVYGYTF. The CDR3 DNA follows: TGTGCCGCGAGACCACAGGGGGCCGTCTATGGCTACACCTTC.

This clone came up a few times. The CDR3: CASSVQYEQYF. The CDR3 DNA follows: TGTGCCAGCAGTGTTCAGTACGAGCAGTACTTC. J is TRBJ2-7 and V is TRBV2; D not certain. Trimming removed 4 bases from V and 4 bases from J, with 5 bases in between. Germline CDR1 reads SNHLY; CDR2 reads FYNNEI. The CDR3 extends over 11 amino acids.